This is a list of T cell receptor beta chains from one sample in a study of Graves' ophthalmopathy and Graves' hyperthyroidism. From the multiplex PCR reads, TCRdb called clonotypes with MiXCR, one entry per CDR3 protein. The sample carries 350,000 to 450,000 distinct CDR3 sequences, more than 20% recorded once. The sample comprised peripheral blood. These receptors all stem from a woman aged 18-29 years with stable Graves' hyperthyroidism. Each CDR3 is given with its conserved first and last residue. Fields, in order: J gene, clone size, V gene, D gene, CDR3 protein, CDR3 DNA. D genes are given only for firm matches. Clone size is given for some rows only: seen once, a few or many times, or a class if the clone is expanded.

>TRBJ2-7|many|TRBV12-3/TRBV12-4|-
CASSPRQAYEQYF
TGTGCCAGCAGTCCGAGACAGGCCTACGAGCAGTACTTC
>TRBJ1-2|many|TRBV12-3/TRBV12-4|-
CASNPGPYGYTF
TGTGCCAGCAATCCAGGACCTTATGGCTACACCTTC
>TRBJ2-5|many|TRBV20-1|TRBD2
CSAYPLDSGSGETQYF
TGCAGTGCCTACCCCCTAGACAGCGGGAGCGGAGAGACCCAGTACTTC
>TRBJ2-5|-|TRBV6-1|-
CASSEPTGRSETQYF
TGTGCCAGCAGTGAACCGACAGGGAGGAGCGAGACCCAGTACTTC
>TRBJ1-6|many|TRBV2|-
CASSESQGESPLHF
TGTGCCAGCAGTGAATCACAGGGAGAGTCACCCCTCCACTTT
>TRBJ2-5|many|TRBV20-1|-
CSASFPGKETQYF
TGCAGTGCTAGTTTTCCAGGGAAGGAGACCCAGTACTTC
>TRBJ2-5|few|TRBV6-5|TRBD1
CASSYSGQGLTQYF
TGTGCCAGCAGTTACTCGGGACAGGGATTAACCCAGTACTTC
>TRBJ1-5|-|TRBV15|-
CATSRGPAGAQPQHF
TGTGCCACCAGCAGAGGGCCGGCGGGAGCTCAGCCCCAGCATTTT
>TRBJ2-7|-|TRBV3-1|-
CASSQHPDPNYEQYF
TGTGCCAGCAGCCAACACCCGGACCCCAACTACGAGCAGTACTTC
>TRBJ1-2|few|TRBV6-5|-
CASSYQRGDYGYTF
TGTGCCAGCAGTTATCAAAGGGGGGACTATGGCTACACCTTC
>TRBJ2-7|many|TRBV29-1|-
CSVEVQPYEQYF
TGCAGCGTTGAAGTACAGCCCTACGAGCAGTACTTC
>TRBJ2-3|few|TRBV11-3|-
CASSLDGDTQYF
TGTGCCAGCAGCTTAGACGGAGATACGCAGTATTTT
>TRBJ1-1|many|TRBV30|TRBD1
CAWEGAGWKNTEAFF
TGTGCCTGGGAGGGGGCAGGGTGGAAGAACACTGAAGCTTTCTTT
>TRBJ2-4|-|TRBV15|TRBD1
CATSGTGIKNIKYF
TGTGCCACCAGCGGGACAGGAATCAAAAACATTAAGTACTTC
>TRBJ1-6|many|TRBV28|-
CASSPRLGDSPLHF
TGTGCCAGCAGTCCTCGGCTGGGTGATTCACCCCTCCACTTT
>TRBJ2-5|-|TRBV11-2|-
CASSLSAASQETQYF
TGTGCCAGCAGCTTATCGGCAGCATCCCAAGAGACCCAGTACTTC
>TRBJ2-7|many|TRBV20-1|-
CSAPVISYEQYF
TGCAGTGCCCCGGTGATCTCCTACGAGCAGTACTTC
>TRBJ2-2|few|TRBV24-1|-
CATSPGNTGELFF
TGTGCCACCAGCCCCGGGAACACCGGGGAGCTGTTTTTT
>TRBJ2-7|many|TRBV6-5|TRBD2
CATQVAGENYEQYF
TGTGCCACCCAAGTAGCGGGAGAAAATTACGAGCAGTACTTC
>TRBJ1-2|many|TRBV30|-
CAWSGRGASGYTF
TGTGCCTGGAGTGGACGGGGGGCGAGCGGCTACACCTTC
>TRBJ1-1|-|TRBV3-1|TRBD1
CASSKDRGAFF
TGTGCCAGCAGCAAGGACAGGGGAGCTTTCTTT
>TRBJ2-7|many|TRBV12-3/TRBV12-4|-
CASSFAPLYEQYF
TGTGCCAGCAGTTTCGCCCCCTTGTACGAGCAGTACTTC
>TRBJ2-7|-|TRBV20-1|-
CSANPERQYF
TGCAGTGCTAACCCCGAGAGGCAGTACTTC
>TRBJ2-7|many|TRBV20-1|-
CSASLKQQYF
TGCAGTGCTAGTCTTAAGCAGCAGTACTTC
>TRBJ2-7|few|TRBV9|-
CASSVGLQDLYEQYF
TGTGCCAGCAGCGTGGGCCTTCAGGATCTCTACGAGCAGTACTTC
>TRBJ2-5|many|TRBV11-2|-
CASSPYADQETQYF
TGTGCCAGCAGCCCCTACGCAGATCAAGAGACCCAGTACTTC
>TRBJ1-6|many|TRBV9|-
CASSEKGRSPLHF
TGTGCCAGCAGCGAAAAAGGGAGATCACCCCTCCACTTT
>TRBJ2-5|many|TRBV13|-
CASSPSGTDQETQYF
TGTGCCAGCAGTCCCTCCGGGACTGACCAAGAGACCCAGTACTTC
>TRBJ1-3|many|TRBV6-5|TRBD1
CASSYRGLGSGNTIYF
TGTGCCAGCAGTTACAGGGGGCTAGGTTCTGGAAACACCATATATTTT
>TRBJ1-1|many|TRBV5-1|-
CASSSLGRISQAFF
TGCGCCAGCAGCTCGCTCGGCCGAATTTCACAAGCTTTCTTT
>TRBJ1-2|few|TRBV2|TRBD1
CASSADRGNLNYGYTF
TGTGCCAGCAGTGCTGACAGGGGGAATCTAAACTATGGCTACACCTTC
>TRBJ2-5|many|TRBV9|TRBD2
CASSVAGGPGETQYF
TGTGCCAGCAGCGTAGCGGGAGGGCCGGGAGAGACCCAGTACTTC
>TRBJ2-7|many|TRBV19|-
CASSISPGPYEQYF
TGTGCCAGTAGTATATCGCCAGGGCCCTACGAGCAGTACTTC
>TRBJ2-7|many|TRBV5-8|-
CASSLFALWEQYF
TGTGCCAGCAGCTTGTTCGCCTTATGGGAGCAGTACTTC
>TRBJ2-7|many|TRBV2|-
CASSVGQTYEQYF
TGTGCCAGCAGCGTAGGACAGACCTACGAGCAGTACTTC
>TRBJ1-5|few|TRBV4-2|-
CASSHTGRTGSQPQHF
TGTGCCAGCAGCCATACGGGGCGCACAGGATCTCAGCCCCAGCATTTT
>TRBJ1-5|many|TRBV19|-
CASSIVWKYSNQPQHF
TGTGCCAGTAGTATAGTTTGGAAATATAGCAATCAGCCCCAGCATTTT
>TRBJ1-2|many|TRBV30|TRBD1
CAWSGGQLYGYTF
TGTGCCTGGAGTGGGGGACAGCTCTATGGCTACACCTTC
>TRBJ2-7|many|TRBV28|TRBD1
CASSFGQGKYEQYF
TGTGCCAGCAGTTTTGGACAGGGAAAATACGAGCAGTACTTC
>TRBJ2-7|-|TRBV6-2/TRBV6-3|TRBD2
CASSYSAGIHEQYF
TGTGCCAGCAGTTACTCAGCGGGGATCCACGAGCAGTACTTC
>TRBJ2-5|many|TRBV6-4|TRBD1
CASSGTGKETQYF
TGTGCCAGCAGTGGGACAGGGAAAGAGACCCAGTACTTC
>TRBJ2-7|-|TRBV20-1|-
CSASGREWAYEQYF
TGCAGTGCTAGTGGACGGGAGTGGGCGTACGAGCAGTACTTC
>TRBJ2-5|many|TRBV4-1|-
CASSRSLPGTKETQYF
TGCGCCAGCAGCCGTTCGCTGCCCGGGACGAAAGAGACCCAGTACTTC